The clone carrying this T cell receptor beta chain occurred many times. Its antigen remains unidentified. Beta-chain TCR CDR3 regions were amplified from RNA transcripts. The first round was an RT-PCR with HTBI primers, and the second round was a multiplex PCR. One entry per CDR3 protein results from TCRdb running MiXCR on the multiplex PCR reads. Found here are about 620,000 distinct CDR3 sequences, about 24% of them singletons; the top ten hold around 6.5%. Looked up from germline, CDR1 is SGHTA and CDR2 is FQGNSA. Trimming pared 0 bases from V and 3 bases from J, leaving 11 bases between. The CDR3 has 15 amino acids. The data were obtained in a study of Graves' ophthalmopathy and Graves' hyperthyroidism. Overall study findings and caveats: The 13-signature model separated ophthalmopathy from stable hyperthyroidism at 85% to 90% sensitivity and almost 83% specificity.

The specimen sequenced was peripheral blood. V and J are TRBV7-2 and TRBJ1-2, with D unresolved. The receptor was isolated from a woman aged 18-35 years with stable Graves' hyperthyroidism. Some clones in this sample may be carry-over from other donors' samples. The CDR3 bases are TGTGCCAGCAGCTTAGCGTCGGCCAGAGACTATGGCTACACCTTC. Translating it yields CASSLASARDYGYTF.